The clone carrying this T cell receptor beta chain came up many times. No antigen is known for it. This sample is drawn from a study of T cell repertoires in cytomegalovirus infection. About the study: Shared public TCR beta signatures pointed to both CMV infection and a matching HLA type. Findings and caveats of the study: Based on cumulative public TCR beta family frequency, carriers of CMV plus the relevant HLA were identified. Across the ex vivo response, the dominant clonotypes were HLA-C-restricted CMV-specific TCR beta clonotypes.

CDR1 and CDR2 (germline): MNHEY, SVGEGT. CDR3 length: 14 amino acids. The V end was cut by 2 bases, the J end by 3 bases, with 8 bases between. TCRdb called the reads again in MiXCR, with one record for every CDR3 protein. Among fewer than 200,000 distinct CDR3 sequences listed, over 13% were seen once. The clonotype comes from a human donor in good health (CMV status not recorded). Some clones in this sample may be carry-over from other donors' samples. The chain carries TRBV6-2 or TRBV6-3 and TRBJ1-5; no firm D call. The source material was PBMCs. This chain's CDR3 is CASSYVLVNQPQHF. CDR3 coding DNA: TGTGCCAGCAGTTACGTTCTCGTCAATCAGCCCCAGCATTTT.